Listed here is a single T cell receptor beta chain. This record belongs to a study of OX40 agonist ivuxolimab in advanced cancers. Trimming left V 2 bases short and J 5 bases short, with 9 bases between. Germline CDR1 is KGHSH and CDR2 is LQKENI. This CDR3 is 13 amino acids long. Data came from immunoSEQ multiplex PCR; TCRdb stores just in-frame clones and leaves some out. The table lists fewer than 120,000 clones, around nine tenths of them singletons, with about 0.25% in the top ten. This chain links TRBV18 with TRBJ1-1; possible D gene TRBD1, 5 bases. Material: CD4+ or CD8+ T cells sorted from blood, obtained in a trial of the OX40 agonist ivuxolimab. This clonotype was sampled from an adult with an advanced solid tumor such as melanoma, head and neck, liver or kidney cancer. CDR3 sequence reads: CASSPGGITEAFF. DNA for the CDR3: TGTGCCAGCTCACCAGGGGGAATAACTGAAGCTTTCTTT. Full variable domain (remainder filled in from reference TRBV18 and TRBJ1-1): NAGVMQNPRHLVRRRGQEARLRCSPMKGHSHVYWYRQLPEEGLKFMVYLQKENIIDESGMPKERFSAEFPKEGPSILRIQQVVRGDSAAYFCASSPGGITEAFFGQGTRLTVV.